The 18 T cell receptor beta chains below come from one sample, sequenced in a study of T cell responses to AZD1222 COVID-19 vaccine. Data came from immunoSEQ multiplex PCR; TCRdb stores just in-frame clones and leaves some out. The table includes over 100,000 clones, approximately 91% detected once. This specimen was peripheral blood, taken on day 0 of AZD1222 vaccination. The source is an adult in good health.

The CDR3 nucleotides are TGTGCCAGCAGCTCGCCCCCAGACGAGCAGTACTTC. Translating it yields CASSSPPDEQYF. V gene TRBV6-2 or TRBV6-3 combines with J gene TRBJ2-7; D is uncertain. The CDR3 is 12 amino acids. V lost 6 bases to trimming and J lost 5 bases, with 11 bases between them. Germline V gene lookup returns CDR1 MNHEY and CDR2 SVGEGT.

The J gene is TRBJ1-2, the V gene TRBV29-1; TRBD1 is a possible D gene (5 bases). The V gene lost 3 bases and the J gene lost 8 bases, with 13 bases spanning the gap. CDR1 is SQVTM, CDR2 ANQGSEA, per germline. This CDR3 comprises 12 residues. CDR3 sequence reads: CSVEERGVGYTF. As DNA, the CDR3 is TGCAGCGTTGAGGAAAGGGGAGTAGGCTACACCTTC. Supplemented by reference TRBV29-1 and TRBJ1-2, the full variable domain reads SAVISQKPSRDICQRGTSLTIQCQVDSQVTMMFWYRQQPGQSLTLIATANQGSEATYESGFVIDKFPISRPNLTFSTLTVSNMSPEDSSIYLCSVEERGVGYTFGSGTRLTVV.

CDR3 nucleotide sequence: TGTGCCAGCAGTGATCGTCTACTCAACACCATATATTTT. It is translated as CASSDRLLNTIYF. V and J are TRBV2 and TRBJ1-3; D is unresolved. The CDR3 has 13 residues. Between the trimmed V and J ends, which lost 3 bases and 7 bases, there was a span of 10 bases. Per germline, CDR1 SNHLY and CDR2 FYNNEI.

The chain combines TRBV11-2 with TRBJ1-1; possibly TRBD1 for D (5 bases). The CDR3 contains 15 residues. Germline lookup yields CDR1 SGHAT and CDR2 FQNNGV. Trimming pared 5 bases from V and 1 base from J, leaving 14 bases between. CDR3 residues: CASSPRLGPNTEAFF. CDR3 DNA: TGTGCCAGCAGCCCTAGATTGGGGCCGAACACTGAAGCTTTCTTT.

The table lists this clone with a count of one. The V and J genes are TRBV7-2 and TRBJ1-4; the D is unclear. Germline lookup yields CDR1 SGHTA and CDR2 FQGNSA. There are 16 residues in the CDR3. Trimming cost V 5 bases and J 7 bases, with 20 bases left between them. The CDR3 protein is CASSKIESRFGEKLFF. In DNA, the CDR3 is TGTGCCAGCAGCAAAATCGAGAGTAGATTTGGTGAAAAACTGTTTTTT.

This clone was seen a single time. Other nucleotide sequences in the sample specify the same CDR3. The rearrangement uses TRBV2 and TRBJ1-5; a weak D match, TRBD1 (6 bases). The length of the CDR3 is 14 residues. In germline, CDR1 is SNHLY, CDR2 FYNNEI. Trimming left V 4 bases short and J 4 bases short, with 11 bases between. CDR3 nucleotides: TGTGCCAGCAGTGCGGGGGGGCGTAATCAGCCCCAGCATTTT. Translated: CASSAGGRNQPQHF. Looking up the rest from reference TRBV2 and TRBJ1-5 gives the full variable domain: EPEVTQTPSHQVTQMGQEVILRCVPISNHLYFYWYRQILGQKVEFLVSFYNNEISEKSEIFDDQFSVERPDGSNFTLKIRSTKLEDSAMYFCASSAGGRNQPQHFGDGTRLSIL.

This sequence joins TRBV10-3 and TRBJ1-1, with D hard to call. Germline V lookup: CDR1 ENHRY, CDR2 SYGVKD. The CDR3 has 13 amino acids. The V end was cut by 6 bases, the J end by 1 base, with 9 bases between. The CDR3 protein is CAIRYQENTEAFF. CDR3 coding DNA: TGTGCCATCAGGTACCAGGAGAACACTGAAGCTTTCTTT.

The J gene is TRBJ2-2, the V gene TRBV11-2, with 10 bases lining up with TRBD2. The CDR3 has 19 residues. CDR1 is SGHAT, CDR2 FQNNGV, per germline. V lost 0 bases to trimming and J lost 7 bases; unmatched junction nucleotides: 14. CDR3 nucleotide sequence: TGTGCCAGCAGCTTAGAACCTAGCGGGGGATTTGACTCGGGCGGGGAGCTGTTTTTT. It codes for CASSLEPSGGFDSGGELFF.

This clone occurred once. The chain couples TRBV9 to TRBJ1-3; D is uncertain. CDR1 and CDR2 from the germline V gene are SGDLS and YYNGEE. The germline V and J ends were trimmed by 0 bases and 3 bases, with 7 bases remaining between them. The CDR3 runs to 14 residues. This CDR3 reads CASSVGSSGNTIYF. CDR3 in DNA: TGTGCCAGCAGCGTAGGGAGTAGTGGAAACACCATATATTTT.

V is TRBV6-1 and J is TRBJ1-2; D perhaps matches TRBD1 (6 bases). The CDR3 runs 16 residues. The germline gives CDR1 MNHNS, CDR2 SASEGT. V shed 1 base and J shed 7 bases, with 19 bases lying between them. The CDR3 loop reads CASSEVPKGGVSGYTF. CDR3 nucleotides: TGTGCCAGCAGTGAAGTCCCCAAAGGGGGGGTTAGTGGCTACACCTTC.

With respect to this clone: The conserved phenylalanine or tryptophan is not found at the CDR3 terminus, so this likely reflects a read error. As DNA, the CDR3 is TGTGCCAGCAGCTTAGGGGGACAAAGCTCCTATAATTCACCCCTCCACCTT. Its protein product is CASSLGGQSSYNSPLHL. The chain joins TRBV11-2 to TRBJ1-6, with D possibly being TRBD1 (6 bases). This CDR3 has 17 residues. Germline values: CDR1 SGHAT, CDR2 FQNNGV. Trimming removed 1 base at V and 0 bases at J, with 10 bases between.

This chain links TRBV5-4 with TRBJ2-7, with 10 bases aligning to TRBD1. The CDR3 sequence is 13 residues long. Germline-derived CDR1 and CDR2 are SGHNT and YYREEE (reference sequence). Trimming cost V 4 bases and J 6 bases; bases outside gene matches: 4. As DNA, the CDR3 is TGTGCCAGCAGCCCCGGACAGGGGGTCGAGCAGTACTTC. Protein sequence: CASSPGQGVEQYF.

The chain combines TRBV5-1 with TRBJ2-2; 9 bases are shared with TRBD1. Trimming removed 5 bases from V and 6 bases from J; junction bases left unmatched: 14. There are 17 residues in the CDR3. CDR1 is SGHRS and CDR2 is YFSETQ in the germline V gene. CDR3 amino acids: CASRNVPGTGIAGELFF. The CDR3 DNA reads TGCGCCAGCAGGAACGTCCCCGGGACAGGGATCGCCGGGGAGCTGTTTTTT.

The CDR3 sequence is CASSFGRGAYEQYF. The CDR3 nucleotides are TGTGCCAGCAGTTTTGGCAGGGGGGCCTACGAGCAGTACTTC. The rearrangement links TRBV27 to TRBJ2-7; D is perhaps TRBD1 (7 bases). V lost 3 bases and J 2 bases, leaving 11 bases between the germline ends. This CDR3 comprises 14 residues. Germline-derived CDR1 and CDR2 are MNHEY and SMNVEV (reference sequence).

The chain recombines TRBV18 with TRBJ2-1; D ambiguous. Germline V CDR1 and CDR2: KGHSH, LQKENI. The CDR3 is 19 residues long. Trimming cost V 3 bases and J 2 bases, with 23 bases left between them. As DNA, the CDR3 is TGTGCCAGCTCACCGGGCCCCCGCGACTGGACGCCGCCCTACAATGAGCAGTTCTTC. Translation: CASSPGPRDWTPPYNEQFF.

This chain links TRBV2 with TRBJ1-2, with D perhaps TRBD1 (6 bases). The CDR3 consists of 13 residues. Per germline, CDR1 SNHLY and CDR2 FYNNEI. V was trimmed by 4 bases and J by 5 bases, leaving 11 bases between them. This CDR3 reads CASSGGARYGYTF. CDR3 nucleotides: TGTGCCAGCAGTGGGGGGGCCCGGTATGGCTACACCTTC.

The chain couples TRBV4-2 to TRBJ1-1; tentatively, D is TRBD1 (5 bases). This CDR3 region has 15 residues. Germline lookup yields CDR1 LGHNA and CDR2 YNFKEQ. Trimming cost V 1 base and J 0 bases, with 9 bases left between them. The CDR3 is CASSQAGDLNTEAFF. DNA of the CDR3: TGTGCCAGCAGCCAAGCCGGGGACCTGAACACTGAAGCTTTCTTT.

The J gene is TRBJ2-1, the V gene TRBV27; 9 nucleotides line up with TRBD2. V was pared by 2 bases and J by 7 bases, with 3 bases of the junction left unmatched. CDR3 length equals 14 residues. Germline CDR1 MNHEY, CDR2 SMNVEV (reference sequence). The CDR3 nucleotides read TGTGCCAGCAGTTTACCGGCGGGGGGGAATGAGCAGTTCTTC. Its protein is CASSLPAGGNEQFF.